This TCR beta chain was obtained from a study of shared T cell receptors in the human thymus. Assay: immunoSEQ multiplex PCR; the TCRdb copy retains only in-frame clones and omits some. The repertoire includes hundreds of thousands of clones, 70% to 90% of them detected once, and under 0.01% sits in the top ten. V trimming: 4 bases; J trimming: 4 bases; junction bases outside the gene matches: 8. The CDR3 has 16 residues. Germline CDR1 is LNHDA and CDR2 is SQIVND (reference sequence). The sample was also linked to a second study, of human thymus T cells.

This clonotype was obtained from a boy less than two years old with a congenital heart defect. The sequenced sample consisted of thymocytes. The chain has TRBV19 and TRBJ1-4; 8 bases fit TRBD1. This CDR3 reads CASSKNPRGRNEKLFF. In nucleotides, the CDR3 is TGTGCCAGTAGTAAAAACCCCAGGGGGCGTAATGAAAAACTGTTTTTT. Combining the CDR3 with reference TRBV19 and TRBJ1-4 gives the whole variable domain DGGITQSPKYLFRKEGQNVTLSCEQNLNHDAMYWYRQDPGQGLRLIYYSQIVNDFQKGDIAEGYSVSREKKESFPLTVTSAQKNPTAFYLCASSKNPRGRNEKLFFGSGTQLSVL.